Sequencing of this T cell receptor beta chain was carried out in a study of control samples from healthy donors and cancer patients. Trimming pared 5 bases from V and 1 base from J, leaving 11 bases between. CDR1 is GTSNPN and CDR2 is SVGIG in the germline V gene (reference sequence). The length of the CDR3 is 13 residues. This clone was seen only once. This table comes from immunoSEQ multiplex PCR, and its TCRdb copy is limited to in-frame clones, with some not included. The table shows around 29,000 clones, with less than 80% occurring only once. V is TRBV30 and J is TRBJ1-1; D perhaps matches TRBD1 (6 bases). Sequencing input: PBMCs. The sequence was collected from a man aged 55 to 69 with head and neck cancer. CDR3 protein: CAWERQENTEAFF. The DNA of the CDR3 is TGTGCCTGGGAACGACAGGAGAACACTGAAGCTTTCTTT.